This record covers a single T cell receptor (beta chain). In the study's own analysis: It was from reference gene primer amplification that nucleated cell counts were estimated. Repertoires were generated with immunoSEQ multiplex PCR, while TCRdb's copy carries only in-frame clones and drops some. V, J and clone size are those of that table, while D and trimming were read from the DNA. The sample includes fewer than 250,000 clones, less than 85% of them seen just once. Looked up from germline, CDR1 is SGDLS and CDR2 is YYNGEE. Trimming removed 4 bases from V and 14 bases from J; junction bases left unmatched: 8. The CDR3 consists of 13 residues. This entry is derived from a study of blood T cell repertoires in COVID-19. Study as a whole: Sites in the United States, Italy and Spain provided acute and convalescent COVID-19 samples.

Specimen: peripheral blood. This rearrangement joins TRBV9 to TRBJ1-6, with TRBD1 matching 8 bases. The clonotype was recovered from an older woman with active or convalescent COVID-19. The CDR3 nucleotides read TGTGCCAGCAGCCCACAGGGGGGTCAGGCCCTCCACTTT. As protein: CASSPQGGQALHF.